What follows are 23 T cell receptor beta chains derived from one specimen sequenced in a study of T cell repertoires in cytomegalovirus infection. TCRdb re-analysed the reads in MiXCR, keeping a single row per CDR3 protein. This table holds some 920,000 distinct CDR3 sequences, under 40% found once. Their specific antigens are unknown. The starting material was cultured CD8+ T cells from PBMCs, obtained from culture after CMV antigen stimulation. These TCRs come from a human donor in good health (CMV status not recorded). Some clones in this sample may be carry-over from other donors' samples.

The chain is built from TRBV6-6 and TRBJ2-5; D not certain. Germline values: CDR1 MNHNY, CDR2 SVGAGI (reference sequence). Between the trimmed V and J ends, which lost 6 bases and 3 bases, there was a span of 14 bases. The CDR3 extends over 14 amino acids. In nucleotides, the CDR3 is TGTGCCAGCAGCCCGGGCGATGACAAAGAGACCCAGTACTTC. This sequence encodes CASSPGDDKETQYF.

This clonotype was detected a few times. This chain uses TRBV7-9 with TRBJ1-2; D not certain. CDR3 length: 16 residues. V lost 4 bases, J lost 8 bases, and 23 bases lay in between. Germline values: CDR1 SEHNR, CDR2 FQNEAQ (reference sequence). CDR3 loop: CASSSPEWARTVGYTF. Here the CDR3 DNA reads TGTGCCAGCAGCTCCCCCGAGTGGGCTCGTACGGTGGGCTACACCTTC.

This clonotype was detected a few times. The chain carries TRBV27 and TRBJ2-5; 9 bases align to TRBD1. J lost 5 bases, V lost 2 bases, and 9 bases had no gene match. CDR1 is MNHEY, CDR2 SMNVEV, per germline (reference sequence). The length of the CDR3 is 16 residues. The CDR3 nucleotides read TGTGCCAGCAGTTTAAGCGGGACAGGGTTTCTGGAGACCCAGTACTTC. Translating it yields CASSLSGTGFLETQYF.

The chain combines TRBV4-1 with TRBJ1-2, with D possibly matching TRBD1 (5 bases). V was pared by 0 bases and J by 2 bases, with 13 bases between. Germline CDR1 reads MGHRA; CDR2 reads YSYEKL. This CDR3 is 16 amino acids long. Here the CDR3 reads CASSQDPGTANYGYTF. CDR3 bases: TGCGCCAGCAGCCAAGATCCTGGGACCGCCAACTATGGCTACACCTTC.

In its sample, this clonotype was seen many times. The chain uses TRBV6-2 or TRBV6-3 and TRBJ1-1; D not certain. The V gene's germline CDR1 is MNHEY and CDR2 SVGEGT. The CDR3 runs 13 residues. V dropped 6 bases and J dropped 1 base, with 9 bases sitting between them. The CDR3 protein is CASSPWGNTEAFF. The CDR3, as DNA: TGTGCCAGCAGCCCATGGGGGAACACTGAAGCTTTCTTT.

This chain uses TRBV6-1 with TRBJ1-6; D unresolved. The germline V gene encodes CDR1 MNHNS and CDR2 SASEGT. The V and J ends lost 8 bases and 8 bases respectively, with 4 bases between them. The CDR3 loop spans 10 amino acids. CDR3 protein: CASGDSPLHF. Here the CDR3 DNA reads TGTGCCAGCGGGGATTCACCCCTCCACTTT.

The V gene is TRBV5-4, the J gene TRBJ2-3; TRBD2 agrees at 8 bases. This CDR3 contains 15 residues. Trimming removed 0 bases from V and 5 bases from J; junction bases left unmatched: 5. Germline CDR1 and CDR2: SGHNT and YYREEE (reference sequence). CDR3 sequence: CASSLGAGGQDTQYF. In nucleotides, the CDR3 is TGTGCCAGCAGCTTGGGTGCGGGGGGACAAGATACGCAGTATTTT. The variable domain in full, with the rest retrieved from reference TRBV5-4 and TRBJ2-3, is ETGVTQSPTHLIKTRGQQVTLRCSSQSGHNTVSWYQQALGQGPQFIFQYYREEENGRGNFPPRFSGLQFPNYSSELNVNALELDDSALYLCASSLGAGGQDTQYFGPGTRLTVL.

J is TRBJ1-2 and V is TRBV19; D is unclear. The germline CDR1 and CDR2 sequences are LNHDA and SQIVND (reference sequence). V lost 8 bases and J 1 base, leaving 11 bases between the germline ends. This CDR3 has 13 amino acids. CDR3 sequence: CASSPESNYGYTF. Written as DNA, the CDR3 is TGTGCCAGTTCCCCAGAGAGTAACTATGGCTACACCTTC. Full variable domain (outside the CDR3, taken from reference TRBV19 and TRBJ1-2): DGGITQSPKYLFRKEGQNVTLSCEQNLNHDAMYWYRQDPGQGLRLIYYSQIVNDFQKGDIAEGYSVSREKKESFPLTVTSAQKNPTAFYLCASSPESNYGYTFGSGTRLTVV.

The genes are TRBV19 and TRBJ1-2; 10 bases map to TRBD1. Germline-derived CDR1 and CDR2 are LNHDA and SQIVND (reference sequence). CDR3 size: 15 residues. J gave up 0 bases and V 9 bases, and 7 bases lay outside the gene matches. The CDR3 protein is CASGPGQGPNYGYTF. CDR3 sequence (DNA): TGTGCCAGCGGACCGGGACAGGGGCCTAACTATGGCTACACCTTC.

This clonotype appeared once. V and J are TRBV27 and TRBJ2-7; D uncertain. The CDR3 covers 14 residues. Germline values: CDR1 MNHEY, CDR2 SMNVEV (reference sequence). The V end was cut by 6 bases, the J end by 4 bases, with 16 bases between. CDR3 loop: CASSPSNSRYEQYV. As DNA, the CDR3 is TGTGCCAGCAGCCCGTCCAATTCTCGTTACGAGCAGTACGTC.

The chain combines TRBV12-3 or TRBV12-4 with TRBJ2-7; no clear D. The V gene lost 5 bases and the J gene lost 3 bases, with 11 bases spanning the gap. This CDR3 is built from 13 residues. CDR3 loop: CASSEYRVYEQYF. CDR3 coding DNA: TGTGCCAGCAGTGAGTACCGAGTCTACGAGCAGTACTTC.

The chain links TRBV4-1 to TRBJ1-2; no clear D. V lost 1 base and J lost 4, with 10 bases in between. This CDR3 is 14 amino acids long. Looked up from germline, CDR1 is MGHRA and CDR2 is YSYEKL. CDR3 nucleotide sequence: TGCGCCAGCAGCCAAGTAGTCTCATTCTATGGCTACACCTTC. Its translation: CASSQVVSFYGYTF.

The chain recombines TRBV19 with TRBJ2-1; D assignment may be TRBD1 or TRBD2 (6 bases each). Trimming pared 3 bases from V and 0 bases from J, leaving 15 bases between. CDR3 size: 17 residues. CDR1 is LNHDA and CDR2 is SQIVND in the germline V gene (reference sequence). CDR3 in amino acids: CASSIFPGASSYNEQFF. CDR3 DNA sequence: TGTGCCAGTAGTATCTTTCCGGGGGCGAGCTCCTACAATGAGCAGTTCTTC.

The chain links TRBV12-3 or TRBV12-4 to TRBJ2-5; TRBD1 is a possible D gene (6 bases). The V end lost 5 bases, the J end lost 4 bases, and 17 bases lay between the germline ends. The CDR3 extends over 15 amino acids. CDR3 sequence: CASSPGQLRGETQYF. DNA of the CDR3: TGTGCCAGCAGTCCTGGACAGCTTAGGGGAGAGACCCAGTACTTC.

In its sample, this clonotype was seen many times. The chain combines TRBV7-2 with TRBJ2-1, with D unclear. CDR1 SGHTA and CDR2 FQGNSA come from the germline V gene. V lost 5 bases, J lost 6 bases, and 11 bases lay in between. The CDR3 sequence is 13 residues long. The CDR3, as DNA: TGTGCCAGCAGCCCCAACATGGTCAATGAGCAGTTCTTC. Translating it yields CASSPNMVNEQFF. Full variable domain (rest looked up from reference TRBV7-2 and TRBJ2-1): GAGVSQSPSNKVTEKGKDVELRCDPISGHTALYWYRQSLGQGLEFLIYFQGNSAPDKSGLPSDRFSAERTGGSVSTLTIQRTQQEDSAVYLCASSPNMVNEQFFGPGTRLTVL.

V usage is TRBV18 and J usage is TRBJ2-7; D not certain. CDR1 and CDR2 from the germline V gene are KGHSH and LQKENI. V was trimmed by 2 bases and J by 2 bases, leaving 10 bases between them. This CDR3 region has 14 residues. The CDR3 sequence is CASSPGNDPYEQYV. For the CDR3, the DNA is TGTGCCAGCTCACCAGGGAATGATCCCTACGAGCAGTACGTC.

V gene TRBV5-1 combines with J gene TRBJ1-1; D is perhaps TRBD1 (6 bases). The CDR3 is 15 amino acids. With 1 base removed from V and 3 bases from J, the gap between germline ends came to 13 bases. Per germline, CDR1 SGHRS and CDR2 YFSETQ. The CDR3 DNA reads TGCGCCAGCAGCTTGCGAGGGGGGCTGGACACTGAAGCTTTCTTT. It yields the protein CASSLRGGLDTEAFF.

The chain couples TRBV12-3 or TRBV12-4 to TRBJ2-7; tentatively, D is TRBD1 (6 bases). The V end lost 5 bases, the J end lost 5 bases, and 13 bases lay between the germline ends. This CDR3 is built from 13 residues. The CDR3 sequence is CASSLRDMDEQYV. CDR3 nucleotides: TGTGCCAGCAGTCTCCGGGACATGGACGAGCAGTACGTC.

This clonotype was counted once. The chain links TRBV5-1 to TRBJ2-1; the D call may be TRBD1 or TRBD2 (5 bases each). V was clipped by 5 bases and J by 4 bases, with 16 bases between them. Germline V gene sequence: CDR1 SGHRS, CDR2 YFSETQ. The CDR3 consists of 15 residues. The CDR3 is CASRHPGTDYNEQFF. CDR3 in DNA: TGCGCCAGCAGACATCCGGGGACGGATTACAATGAGCAGTTCTTC.

This clonotype showed up just a few times. CDR3 residues: CASSQDSGADQETQYF. DNA of the CDR3: TGCGCCAGCAGCCAAGATAGTGGAGCGGACCAAGAGACCCAGTACTTC. The chain links TRBV4-3 to TRBJ2-5; D is perhaps TRBD2 (5 bases). There are 16 residues in the CDR3. In germline, CDR1 is LGHNA, CDR2 YSLEER. The V end was cut by 0 bases, the J end by 0 bases, with 11 bases between.

This clonotype has only a few counts. The chain recombines TRBV12-5 with TRBJ1-1; 9 bases map to TRBD1. Trimming took 2 bases from V and 2 from J; bases not matched to a gene: 15. This CDR3 comprises 19 residues. Germline V gives CDR1 LGHNT, CDR2 FRNRAP. The DNA for the CDR3 is TGTGCTAGTGGTTTGCCATTTCCCTCACAGGGGGCGGATAACACTGAAGCTTTCTTT. This gives the protein CASGLPFPSQGADNTEAFF. Variable domain in full (rest from reference TRBV12-5 and TRBJ1-1): DARVTQTPRHKVTEMGQEVTMRCQPILGHNTVFWYRQTMMQGLELLAYFRNRAPLDDSGMPKDRFSAEMPDATLATLKIQPSEPRDSAVYFCASGLPFPSQGADNTEAFFGQGTRLTVV.

The table lists this clonotype with a few counts. The chain links TRBV20-1 to TRBJ2-2; the match to TRBD1 covers 9 bases. The CDR3 spans 14 residues. Germline CDR1 reads DFQATT; CDR2 reads SNEGSKA (reference sequence). Trimming removed 4 bases from V and 4 bases from J; junction bases left unmatched: 4. CDR3 nucleotides: TGCAGTGCTACTGGACAGGGGTCCACCGGGGAGCTGTTTTTT. Residues: CSATGQGSTGELFF.

The chain uses TRBV10-3 and TRBJ1-3; 7 positions agree with TRBD1. V lost 7 bases to trimming and J lost 0 bases; unmatched junction nucleotides: 9. CDR1 and CDR2 (germline): ENHRY, SYGVKD. The CDR3 runs 16 residues. The CDR3 here is CAINTRRDSSGNTIYF. In nucleotides, the CDR3 is TGTGCCATCAATACCCGCCGGGACAGCTCTGGAAACACCATATATTTT.